Listed below are T cell receptor beta chains from one sample, sequenced in a study of PD-L1 blockade in urothelial cancer. Sequencing used immunoSEQ multiplex PCR; TCRdb keeps in-frame clones, though not all of them. The sample lists tens of thousands of clones; about 68% were seen once. Sequencing used PBMCs, obtained around atezolizumab (anti-PD-L1) treatment. These receptors were collected from an older man with urothelial cancer. The CDR3 runs from the conserved cysteine through the conserved F or W. D genes are given only for firm matches. Part of the rows lack a size; the others show once, few, many or a class for expanded clones.

-,-,TRBJ1-1,TRBV28,TGTGCCAGCAGTTTGATGGGCAGGGGAAGGGTCACTGAAGCTTTCTTT,CASSLMGRGRVTEAFF
-,-,TRBJ2-2,TRBV5-6,TGTGCCAGCAGCCGGTGGGCAGGGCGGATCAACACCGGGGAGCTGTTTTTT,CASSRWAGRINTGELFF
-,TRBD1,TRBJ2-5,TRBV5-1,TGCGCCAGCAGCGATCGGACAGGGGGCCAAGAGACCCAGTACTTC,CASSDRTGGQETQYF
few,TRBD1,TRBJ2-2,TRBV7-6,TGTGCCAGCAGCCCCGACAGGGCGAACACCGGGGAGCTGTTTTTT,CASSPDRANTGELFF
-,-,TRBJ2-5,TRBV7-2,TGTGCCAGCAGCTTACTCTTAGCGGGGGCCACAGGGGGGGGCCAGTACTTC,CASSLLLAGATGGGQYF
-,TRBD2,TRBJ2-1,TRBV7-9,TGTGCCAGCAGCCCAGGGAAGGGAAGCGGGAGATACAATGAGCAGTTCTTC,CASSPGKGSGRYNEQFF
-,-,TRBJ1-1,TRBV5-4,TGTGCCAGCAGCAGAGGGGAGGTATCGGCTAACACTGAAGCTTTCTTT,CASSRGEVSANTEAFF
-,TRBD1,TRBJ2-1,TRBV5-6,TGTGCCAGCAGCTTATTCTGGACAGGGGGGTCCTACAATGAGCAGTTCTTC,CASSLFWTGGSYNEQFF
-,TRBD2,TRBJ2-2,TRBV5-1,TGCGCCAGCAGCTTACAGACTAGCGACAACACCGGGGAGCTGTTTTTT,CASSLQTSDNTGELFF
-,-,TRBJ2-5,TRBV7-2,TGTGCCAGCAGCTACCCCCCAGTCAGGGAGACCCAGTACTTC,CASSYPPVRETQYF
medium-sized,-,TRBJ2-7,TRBV13,TGTGCCAGCAGCTTAGATCAGGGGGGCGAGCAGTACTTC,CASSLDQGGEQYF
-,TRBD1,TRBJ2-2,TRBV9,TGTGCCAGCAGCGAGACAGGGGTCACCGGGGAGCTGTTTTTT,CASSETGVTGELFF
-,TRBD2,TRBJ2-3,TRBV6-5,TGTGCCAGCCGATCTAGCGGGGGGGCCGGAGATACGCAGTATTTT,CASRSSGGAGDTQYF
-,-,TRBJ1-3,TRBV4-1,TGCGCCAGCAGCCCAACTGTGGGGAGCTCTGGAAACACCATATATTTT,CASSPTVGSSGNTIYF
few,-,TRBJ1-1,TRBV7-3,TGTGCCAGCAGCTTAACCAGGGTCGAGTCGAACACTGAAGCTTTCTTT,CASSLTRVESNTEAFF
once,TRBD1,TRBJ2-5,TRBV10-3,TGTGCCATCAGTGAGTCGTGGGGGACAGGGGCGAAGGGGCAAGAGACCCAGTACTTC,CAISESWGTGAKGQETQYF
-,TRBD1,TRBJ2-3,TRBV19,TGTGCCAGTAATCCCCGGGACAGATCCACAGATACGCAGTATTTT,CASNPRDRSTDTQYF
-,TRBD1,TRBJ2-5,TRBV5-4,TGTGCCAGCAGCTTGGCCGGACAGGGGGAGACCCAGTACTTC,CASSLAGQGETQYF
-,TRBD2,TRBJ2-2,TRBV4-1,TGCGCCAGCCGGACTAGCGGGAGGGCCATGGACACCGGGGAGCTGTTTTTT,CASRTSGRAMDTGELFF
-,TRBD2,TRBJ2-1,TRBV4-1,TGCGCCAGCAGCCAGCTAGCGGGGGCAAGCTCCTACAATGAGCAGTTCTTC,CASSQLAGASSYNEQFF
once,TRBD2,TRBJ2-1,TRBV18,TGTGCCAGCTCACTAGGTAGCGGGTCCTACAATGAGCAGTTCTTC,CASSLGSGSYNEQFF
-,TRBD2,TRBJ2-2,TRBV11-3,TGTGCCAGCAGCTTATTCGCGGGAGGATACACCGGGGAGCTGTTTTTT,CASSLFAGGYTGELFF
-,-,TRBJ1-4,TRBV2,TGTGCCAGCAGTGATCAGGGGCAGACTAATGAAAAACTGTTTTTT,CASSDQGQTNEKLFF
-,TRBD1,TRBJ2-7,TRBV28,TGTGCCAGCAAATTGACAGGGACAGGGGGCTACGAGCAGTACTTC,CASKLTGTGGYEQYF
-,TRBD1,TRBJ2-7,TRBV6-1,TGTGCCAGCACATACAGGGGGCTTATCCTTGAGCAGTACTTC,CASTYRGLILEQYF
-,TRBD2,TRBJ2-2,TRBV5-4,TGTGCCAGCAGCCCGGGAGGTCTTAACACCGGGGAGCTGTTTTTT,CASSPGGLNTGELFF
-,-,TRBJ2-1,TRBV5-1,TGCGCCAGCAGCTTGTCAGGGGATGAGCAGTTCTTC,CASSLSGDEQFF
-,TRBD2,TRBJ2-7,TRBV10-1,TGCGCCAGCAGAGAAGGACTAGCGGGGGACCGCGAGCAGTACTTC,CASREGLAGDREQYF
-,TRBD2,TRBJ2-1,TRBV4-2,TGTGCCAGCAGCCAAGAAGGGAAGGGACTAAATTTTTTCAATGAGCAGTTCTTC,CASSQEGKGLNFFNEQFF
-,-,TRBJ2-3,TRBV9,TGTGCCAGCAGCGCGACGGGAGACACAGATACGCAGTATTTT,CASSATGDTDTQYF
few,TRBD1,TRBJ1-5,TRBV6-1,TGTGCCAGCAGTTCTAAGGGGGCCAGCAATCAGCCCCAGCATTTT,CASSSKGASNQPQHF
-,-,TRBJ1-1,TRBV28,TGTGCCAGCAGTTTAGGGCAGATGAACACTGAAGCTTTCTTT,CASSLGQMNTEAFF
few,-,TRBJ2-2,TRBV19,TGTGCCAGCGGTAATTCGAACACCGGGGAGCTGTTTTTT,CASGNSNTGELFF
once,-,TRBJ1-5,TRBV6-5,TGTGCCAGCAGCACCCAGGGGAATCAGCCCCAGCATTTT,CASSTQGNQPQHF
-,-,TRBJ1-5,TRBV7-8,TGTGCCAGCAGCTTAGCTGTTTCGGGGGATCAGCCCCAGCATTTT,CASSLAVSGDQPQHF
-,-,TRBJ1-5,TRBV28,TGTGCCAGCAGTTCTCCTACGGGGAGCAATCAGCCCCAGCATTTT,CASSSPTGSNQPQHF
-,TRBD2,TRBJ2-3,TRBV7-2,TGTGCCAGCAGCTTAGAGCGCGGGGGGGCCACTGGTACAGATACGCAGTATTTT,CASSLERGGATGTDTQYF
-,TRBD2,TRBJ2-1,TRBV5-1,TGCGCCAGCAGCACCCGCCCGGGGGGGGGTAACGATGAGCAGTTCTTC,CASSTRPGGGNDEQFF
-,-,TRBJ1-4,TRBV4-3,TGCGCCAGCAGCCCGTCGGGACTAGGGGCGGAAAAACTGTTTTTT,CASSPSGLGAEKLFF
-,-,TRBJ1-1,TRBV4-2,TGTGCCAGCAGACCCCTAGATGGATCCCGCCCAATGAACACTGAAGCTTTCTTT,CASRPLDGSRPMNTEAFF
many,-,TRBJ2-2,TRBV9,TGTGCCAGCAGCGTAGAGACGGGGGCCGGGGAGCTGTTTTTT,CASSVETGAGELFF
-,TRBD2,TRBJ2-7,TRBV15,TGTGCCACCAGCTCCTCTGTCGGGGGGGAGCAGTACTTC,CATSSSVGGEQYF
-,-,TRBJ2-7,TRBV21-1,TGTGCCAGCAGCAAAGCTGGGGACAGTGCCTACGAGCAGTACTTC,CASSKAGDSAYEQYF
-,-,TRBJ2-3,TRBV4-3,TGCGCCAGCAGCCAAGATCTAAAGAGGGAGTGGCGGACAGATACGCAGTATTTT,CASSQDLKREWRTDTQYF
-,TRBD2,TRBJ2-4,TRBV10-1,TGCGCCAGCAGTGATCTAGCGGGGGTAGCCAAAAACATTCAGTACTTC,CASSDLAGVAKNIQYF
-,TRBD1,TRBJ1-2,TRBV19,TGTGCCAGTAGTCTGGACAGGGGTGACTATGGCTACACCTTC,CASSLDRGDYGYTF
-,-,TRBJ1-1,TRBV2,TGTGCCAGCAGTAAGACAGCCCTGAACACTGAAGCTTTCTTT,CASSKTALNTEAFF
few,TRBD1,TRBJ1-2,TRBV28,TGTGCCAGCAGTGCGGACAGGGTCACCTATGGCTACACCTTC,CASSADRVTYGYTF
-,TRBD2,TRBJ2-2,TRBV27,TGTGCCAGCAGTTGGGGACTAGCGAGGCCCGGGGAGCTGTTTTTT,CASSWGLARPGELFF
-,-,TRBJ1-3,TRBV2,TGTGCCAGCAGTCAGAACACAGGGACTGGAAACACCATATATTTT,CASSQNTGTGNTIYF
-,-,TRBJ1-1,TRBV7-2,TGTGCCAGCAGTCTATCTCGGAGAACTGAAGCTTTCTTT,CASSLSRRTEAFF
-,-,TRBJ1-4,TRBV28,TGTGCCAGCAACTACGCGGGGGAAGGGGAAAAACTGTTTTTT,CASNYAGEGEKLFF
once,-,TRBJ1-5,TRBV4-2,TGTGCCAGCAGCCAAGGAGGGGGGGTAGGGCAGCCCCAGCATTTT,CASSQGGGVGQPQHF
-,TRBD2,TRBJ2-6,TRBV9,TGTGCCAGCAGCGTAGGAGGGAGGGGAGATTCTGGGGCCAACGTCCTGACTTTC,CASSVGGRGDSGANVLTF
-,TRBD1,TRBJ2-7,TRBV4-1,TGCGCCAGCAGCCAAGTAGGACAGGGAATTGGCGAGCAGTACTTC,CASSQVGQGIGEQYF
many,-,TRBJ2-2,TRBV6-5,TGTGCCAGCAGACTCACAGGGATGGACGGGGAGCTGTTTTTT,CASRLTGMDGELFF
-,TRBD1,TRBJ1-1,TRBV2,TGTGCCAGCAGCGACAGGGGGTCTAGCACTGAAGCTTTCTTT,CASSDRGSSTEAFF
-,-,TRBJ2-7,TRBV7-8,TGTGCCAGCAGCTTATGGTCAGGGGGGTCCTACGAGCAGTACTTC,CASSLWSGGSYEQYF
-,-,TRBJ2-7,TRBV7-2,TGTGCCAGCAGCCTCCGGGACAACTACGAGCAGTACTTC,CASSLRDNYEQYF
-,-,TRBJ1-5,TRBV6-6,TGTGCCAGCAGCAGAGGGATGCCCCATCAGCCCCAGCATTTT,CASSRGMPHQPQHF